This T cell receptor beta chain originates from a study of blood T cell repertoires in COVID-19. Across the study: The origin of the acute and convalescent COVID-19 samples was the United States, Italy and Spain.

V lost 6 bases and J lost 0, with 8 bases in between. The CDR3 is 13 amino acids. Per germline, CDR1 SNHLY and CDR2 FYNNEI. Authors' methods: Reference gene primers were amplified, and this amplification served to estimate nucleated cell counts. Profiled with immunoSEQ multiplex PCR; TCRdb holds only in-frame clones, not every one. Clone size and the V and J calls come from that table; the DNA yielded D and trimming. There are 300,000 to 400,000 clones in the sample; around 88% occur only once, and roughly 1.7% lies in the top ten. Seattle-derived patients entered the study during active infection and were followed longitudinally.

This clonotype was sampled from a woman aged 25 to 39 with COVID-19, enrolled during active disease. Specimen: peripheral blood. The chain has TRBV2 and TRBJ1-1, with D possibly being TRBD1 (5 bases). CDR3 loop: CASRTAMNTEAFF. As DNA, the CDR3 is TGTGCCAGCAGGACAGCCATGAACACTGAAGCTTTCTTT.